This T cell receptor (beta chain) was captured by sequencing in a study of T cell repertoires in cytomegalovirus infection. Overall study: The public TCR beta signatures pointed to both CMV infection and matching HLA type.

On this clonotype itself: The antigen is not known.

In TCRdb, the reads were re-called with MiXCR into one record per CDR3 protein. The sample lists around 250,000 distinct CDR3 sequences; over 15% were seen once. The CDR3 is 15 amino acids. V was pared by 1 base and J by 4 bases, with 2 bases of the junction left unmatched. The V gene's germline CDR1 is SGHNT and CDR2 YYREEE (reference sequence). Broader study findings: Within the response measured ex vivo, HLA-C-restricted CMV-specific TCR beta clonotypes were dominant.

The TCR was taken from a human donor in good health (CMV status not recorded). Some clones in this sample may be carry-over from other donors' samples. Sequencing input: CD8+ T cells from PBMCs. V and J are TRBV5-4 and TRBJ1-6, with TRBD1 matching 7 bases. The CDR3 loop reads CASSLRQGYNSPLHF. CDR3 bases: TGTGCCAGCAGCTTGCGACAGGGATATAATTCACCCCTCCACTTT.